The entry that follows covers one T cell receptor (beta chain) sequence. The data were obtained in a study of blood T cell repertoires in COVID-19. For the study at large: From T cells, B-cell-depleted T cells, or PBMCs came the material, which was cDNA or gDNA.

Per the germline V gene, CDR1 is LGHNT and CDR2 is FRNRAP. The CDR3 loop spans 21 amino acids. Trimming left V 0 bases short and J 0 bases short, with 26 bases between. Original analysis: Amplification of reference gene primers was used by the study to estimate nucleated cell counts. Method: immunoSEQ multiplex PCR; TCRdb's copy keeps in-frame clones and lacks some. For V, J and clone size, that table is used; D and trimming come from the DNA. The sample includes 200,000 to 300,000 clones, 85% to 90% seen only once; the top ten take under 5%. Cohort assignment relied on participant-reported clinical history. Recovery among Cohort 3 donors was established by two negative PCRs, clearance, or symptom resolution.

The TCR sequence derives from a woman aged 25 to 39 who had recovered from COVID-19. Sequencing was performed on PBMCs or T cells enriched from blood (not recorded which). The chain combines TRBV12-5 with TRBJ1-1; possibly TRBD1 for D (6 bases). The CDR3: CASGLVKDKNRAILMNTEAFF. CDR3 coding DNA: TGTGCTAGTGGTTTGGTAAAGGATAAAAACAGGGCCATACTCATGAACACTGAAGCTTTCTTT.